This TCR beta chain is from a study of a mutant IDH1 vaccine in newly diagnosed glioma. As for the study in general: The first vaccination came 4-6 weeks after radiotherapy alone, or with temozolomide cycles. Beforehand, treatment had been radiotherapy, temozolomide, or both; the majority received both. Mean patient age was about 40 years; approximately 60% were male and approximately 40% female.

Only in-frame clones appear in the TCRdb table, and some are missing; sequencing was by immunoSEQ multiplex PCR. The sample lists approximately 56,000 clones, less than 80% occurring once. The CDR3 is 15 residues long. V lost 6 bases and J lost 4; bases outside the gene matches: 5. From germline, CDR1 is SGHNT and CDR2 YYREEE (reference sequence). In regard to this clone: Antigen specificity is unknown.

Time point given: week 47, end of study. Topical imiquimod accompanied each vaccine dose, which consisted of 300 ug of mutant IDH1 20-mer peptide. Patients received eight vaccinations in weeks 1, 3, 5, 7, 11, 15, 19, 23. This receptor was obtained from a man aged 50-59 years with glioma. The starting material was PBMCs, obtained from a glioma patient whose treatment included an IDH1 peptide vaccine. The rearrangement uses TRBV5-4 and TRBJ2-2; the match to TRBD1 covers 11 bases. In DNA form, the CDR3 reads TGTGCCAGCAAGCCGGGACAGGGGGTCACCGGGGAGCTGTTTTTT. This gives the protein CASKPGQGVTGELFF.